This T cell receptor beta chain came from a study of cytomegalovirus exposure and HLA in healthy donors (dated by TCRdb to about 2017). For context, the study as a whole: An earlier analysis of several hundred of the donors reported approximately 280 Gb of sequence data and around 100 million unique TCR beta sequences obtained from about 200 million T cells. About 280 gigabases of sequencing data and some 85 million unique TCR sequences were included in an early release covering several hundred HLA-typed donors. Typing coverage varied by locus: roughly 620-630 donors for A, B, C, DRB1 and DQB1; roughly 500 for DQA1; 600 to 610 for DPA1; roughly 470 for DPB1. All discovery cohort repertoires had been generated using a single sequencing platform. Because of strong linkage in the cohort, roughly five DR-DQ haplotypes were treated as single units for association and clustering. Rather than drawing on any new phenotypic data, the later analysis identified candidate immune exposures from TCR beta sequences and the way those sequences occurred across donors. A later genetic analysis took genome-wide SNP genotypes for about three fifths of the roughly 670 donors and used that subset as a discovery cohort. HLA typing included class I and class II loci at four-digit resolution. Of the 300 to 400 genotyped donors, around 81% fell in the genetic ancestry cluster associated with self-reported Caucasian donors. In a later analysis, previously published TCR beta repertoires from several hundred donors were re-analyzed and high-resolution HLA genotyping was added so that TCR occurrence patterns could be studied. The study profiled the T cell repertoires of 500 to 800 subjects by immunosequencing and related them to cytomegalovirus serostatus. Donor age, sex, ethnicity and CMV serostatus were collected together with the repertoire data. Among about 400 genotyped donors of the cohort, an average of around 250,000 unique TCR beta nucleotide sequences was sequenced per donor, of which about 18% were non-productive. The aim of the study was to test whether cataloging public T cell receptors could identify signatures of past pathogen exposure. To predict cytomegalovirus infection status, the study brought together high-throughput TCR immunosequencing, statistical association of individual TCRs with disease status, and machine learning. To decide whether each TCR beta V gene segment behaved as functional or pseudogenic, an earlier analysis of 587 of the donors relied on high-throughput TCR beta sequencing. Along with the approximately 620-subject first cohort, a separate validation cohort of roughly 110 different subjects was used. General conclusions and limits of the study: HLA typing was unavailable for some donors at each locus, so association tests used only the typed subset. In both the original and validation cohorts, the classifier was reported to diagnose cytomegalovirus status with high specificity and sensitivity. Because counts were too low, approximately 15 rarely observed V segments, including chromosome 9 orphons, were excluded from the earlier analysis of fewer than 650 of the donors. The sequencing pipeline was judged likely to have produced a cluster of highly shared sequence variants as a technical artifact. A later genetic analysis reported fewer N-insertions in productive TCRs among donors in an Asian-associated ancestry cluster than the roughly 720-donor mean. For the cohort, immune exposure information was limited to CMV serostatus. In an earlier analysis of approximately 590 of the donors, most TCR beta V segments were observed in productive rearrangements about 90% or about 30% of the time, broadly matching IMGT annotations. In vitro tests confirmed that three of the cytomegalovirus-associated TCR beta chains recognize cytomegalovirus antigens. A later analysis reported that several top co-occurrence clusters appeared linked to parvovirus B19, influenza, CMV and Epstein-Barr virus. According to a later analysis, most CMV-associated TCR beta chains appeared to be HLA-restricted, and the HLA associations seemed to be driven largely by CMV exposure. Linkage disequilibrium might explain the correlated functional status among segregating V segments, but an unknown experimental factor could not be ruled out. Most TCR sequences were seen in very few donors, while some public TCRs were found in many individuals. A total of some 180 TCR beta chains were listed by the study as associated with cytomegalovirus. Only TCR beta chains were sequenced in this cohort, and the absence of alpha or paired-chain data limited detectable features. Compared with equally common non-associated chains, HLA-associated TCR beta chains in a later analysis were more clonally expanded and had lower generation probabilities. Specific HLA alleles were associated with 15,000 to 20,000 TCR beta sequences at a false discovery rate of 0.05 in a later analysis. The 87-base-pair reads could not distinguish some IMGT-functional V segments, including TRBV6-2 and TRBV6-3, so those segments were excluded. In a later analysis, the rate of TCR association differed among HLA loci, with DRB1 alleles having the most associated TCRs and HLA-C alleles having the fewest. The authors suggested that the approach could potentially be generalized to other disease states and immunological phenotypes. The presence/absence analyses assumed that sequencing depth was roughly uniform across donors, and that assumption may not be true. A later genetic analysis associated a missense DCLRE1C variant with V-gene and J-gene trimming of TCR beta chains, and an independent cohort replicated the association. A further reported finding was that TCR beta sequences accurately predicted the HLA-A and HLA-B alleles for most subjects in the first cohort. When HLA alleles, especially DR and DQ, strongly co-occurred, TCR associations were difficult to assign to individual alleles.

The cohort was made up of several hundred healthy bone marrow donors. Cohort members were all nominally healthy when sampled, although unrecorded immune exposures were likely present. The donor was CMV seropositive and belonged to the group of a few hundred seropositive cohort members. A peripheral blood sample was collected from each donor, and TCR beta sequencing was performed on peripheral blood mononuclear cells. Genomic DNA was extracted from the blood cell samples with the Qiagen DNeasy Blood Extraction Kit. Its CDR3 holds 15 amino acids, cysteine through phenylalanine. Only the CDR3 portion is preserved as DNA: 45 bases, with reading frame beginning at the first base. The germline V gene specifies SGHAT as CDR1 and FQNNGV as CDR2. Trimming at the junction amounts to 2 bases on V and 7 bases on J, and the germline ends lie 15 bases apart. Library construction relied on the immunoSEQ multiplex PCR assay. For the multiplex PCR, a mixture combining 60 forward primers for TCR Vbeta segments and 13 reverse primers for TCR Jbeta segments was used. The CDR3 region of rearranged TCR beta genes was amplified from genomic DNA by a multiplex PCR assay. The Illumina HiSeq System was used to sequence the amplified TCR beta libraries as 87-base-pair reads. The original methods were these. Across the 500 to 750 repertoires, a later analysis counted 60 million to 90 million unique TCR beta chains, roughly 11 million of which were shared by at least two donors. A nearest-neighbor algorithm error-corrected the raw reads and collapsed the reads into unique sequences, merging closely related sequences to remove PCR and sequencing errors. CDR3 sequences were aligned to IMGT reference sequences to assign V, D and J gene segments. Each retained sequence needed at least a six-nucleotide match to both a V gene segment and a J gene segment. A rearrangement counted as productive if the CDR3 had no stop codons and remained in frame with V and J, and every other rearrangement counted as non-productive. Following IMGT convention, CDR3 was defined as the stretch from the second conserved V-encoded cysteine up to the conserved J-encoded phenylalanine. The earlier analysis of about 530 of the donors excluded any sequence lacking an unambiguous match to a single V gene segment. An earlier analysis of about 600 of the donors called V segments functional above 56.7% productive rearrangements and segregating when the between-donor standard deviation exceeded 5%. A statistical classification framework was developed to diagnose cytomegalovirus status using the catalog of TCR beta chain sequences. A later analysis assigned V and J genes by comparing TCR nucleotide sequences with IMGT/GENE-DB human TR gene sequences. A later analysis assigned CDR3 sequences and most-parsimonious VDJ recombination scenarios with the TCRdist pipeline. A later analysis defined each TCR beta chain by its CDR3 amino acid sequence plus V-gene family, and excluded reads lacking a unique V-gene family. In a later analysis, 450 to 600 highly shared, low-generation-probability nucleotide sequences were removed to address suspected cross-contamination and a sequencing artifact. In a later analysis, a clonal expansion index was calculated for each public chain from normalized within-repertoire ranks of inferred template counts. A later analysis computed generation probabilities with a VDJ recombination model fitted to out-of-frame rearrangements, and checked the results against IGoR. Hypergeometric tests were used in a later analysis to score TCR-TCR, TCR-HLA and TCR-CMV co-occurrence, with a repertoire-size bias correction applied to the TCR pairs. False discovery rates were estimated in a later analysis by permuting HLA or CMV assignments 20 times. In a later analysis, co-occurring TCRs were grouped using DBSCAN, and TCRdist sequence similarity was added for clustering within HLA-allele-positive subsets. Repertoires with fewer than 30,000 or more than 120,000 public chains were left out of co-occurrence clustering, as were five repertoires with anomalous nucleotide sharing. TCRdb mirrors the immuneACCESS table, restricted to in-frame sequences. Some clones are absent from its copies; in checked studies, under half trace to an unresolved V gene, and the reason for the others is unknown. Clone size and the V and J calls come from that table; the DNA yielded D and trimming. The sample table contains some 180,000 clones; only one count was recorded for roughly three quarters of them. The ten largest clones add up to 2% to 3% of the sample.

A few counts support this clone. Its cognate antigen has yet to be identified. Base qualities are not recorded, but no much larger clone differs from it by a single base. The clonotype comes from a woman aged 25 to 39 in good health and CMV-seropositive. Sequenced material: PBMCs. The V gene is TRBV11-2 and the J gene is TRBJ2-1, with no confident D gene call. The CDR3 region reads CASSLRLPLFNEQFF. The DNA sequence is TGTGCCAGCAGCTTAAGACTGCCCCTCTTTAATGAGCAGTTCTTC.